The 16 T cell receptor beta chains listed next were all sequenced from one sample in a study of CD8 T cells in Susac syndrome. With random hexamers, reverse transcription was performed on roughly 0.5 to 1 ug of RNA. MiXCR was run by TCRdb on the immunoSEQ multiplex PCR reads, yielding one entry per CDR3 protein. The sample lists around 140,000 distinct CDR3 sequences; approximately 95% were seen once. The specimen sequenced was CD4+ T cells from PBMCs. These receptors were obtained from a human donor with multiple sclerosis.

The J gene is TRBJ2-4, the V gene TRBV20-1, with a weak D call TRBD2 (5 bases). Between the trimmed V and J ends, which lost 1 base and 8 bases, there was a span of 9 bases. This CDR3 is built from 12 residues. Germline V CDR1 and CDR2: DFQATT, SNEGSKA (reference sequence). CDR3 loop: CSARVPGDIQYF. In DNA form, the CDR3 reads TGCAGTGCTAGAGTTCCCGGGGACATTCAGTACTTC.

This clonotype has only one observation. The chain uses TRBV6-2 or TRBV6-3 and TRBJ1-5; D might be TRBD1 (5 bases). Germline V gene data show CDR1 as MNHEY and CDR2 as SVGEGT. The CDR3 totals 14 residues. Between the trimmed V and J ends, which lost 9 bases and 9 bases, there was a span of 21 bases. The CDR3: CASRWGRGLRPQHF. DNA of the CDR3: TGTGCCAGTCGGTGGGGAAGGGGACTACGGCCCCAGCATTTT.

The chain links TRBV5-1 to TRBJ2-7, with unresolved D. V dropped 0 bases and J dropped 5 bases, with 9 bases sitting between them. The V gene's germline CDR1 is SGHRS and CDR2 YFSETQ. The CDR3 is made up of 13 amino acids. CDR3 nucleotides: TGCGCCAGCAGCTTGGGAGAGGTTGACGAGCAGTACTTC. It yields the protein CASSLGEVDEQYF.

The chain has TRBV5-4 and TRBJ1-2, with D possibly TRBD1 on 5 matching bases. CDR3 length: 15 residues. V lost 0 bases to trimming and J lost 8 bases, with 17 bases between them. From germline, CDR1 is SGHNT and CDR2 YYREEE (reference sequence). CDR3 sequence reads: CASSLAGTTGRGYTF. DNA for the CDR3: TGTGCCAGCAGCTTGGCCGGTACTACAGGACGGGGCTACACCTTC.

The chain joins TRBV29-1 to TRBJ2-5; D uncertain. CDR1 and CDR2 (germline): SQVTM, ANQGSEA. Trimming took off 1 base at V and 5 bases at J, with 14 bases between the two ends. The CDR3 is made up of 14 amino acids. The CDR3: CSVEGRTLVETQYF. The CDR3 DNA is TGCAGCGTTGAAGGGCGGACCTTGGTTGAGACCCAGTACTTC.

CDR3 sequence: CSAPTRGEQFF. Written as DNA, the CDR3 is TGCAGTGCCCCTACTAGGGGTGAGCAGTTCTTC. This chain uses TRBV20-1 with TRBJ2-1; either TRBD1 or TRBD2 may supply D (5 bases each). Germline CDR1 and CDR2: DFQATT and SNEGSKA (reference sequence). The CDR3 loop spans 11 amino acids. V was trimmed by 6 bases and J by 9 bases, leaving 12 bases between them.

The chain employs TRBV24-1 and TRBJ1-4; D gene unclear. V shed 4 bases and J shed 2 bases, with 7 bases lying between them. CDR3 length equals 14 residues. The germline V gene has CDR1 KGHDR and CDR2 SFDVKD. The CDR3 region has the DNA TGTGCCACCAGTGAGTCCGGGACTAATGAAAAACTGTTTTTT. Protein: CATSESGTNEKLFF.

This chain joins TRBV27 and TRBJ2-7; D might be TRBD2 (5 bases). Trimming removed 4 bases at V and 1 base at J, with 11 bases between. CDR1 is MNHEY, CDR2 SMNVEV, per germline (reference sequence). The CDR3 extends over 14 amino acids. The CDR3 spells CASSSIGESYEQYF. The CDR3 DNA reads TGTGCCAGCAGTTCCATCGGGGAATCCTACGAGCAGTACTTC.

The chain uses TRBV29-1 and TRBJ1-1, with D perhaps matching TRBD1 (5 bases). CDR1 and CDR2 (germline): SQVTM, ANQGSEA. The CDR3 runs 14 residues. The V and J ends lost 6 bases and 1 base respectively, with 15 bases between them. The CDR3 DNA sequence: TGCAGCGTGGGACTCGGGACGGCGAACACTGAAGCTTTCTTT. Its protein product is CSVGLGTANTEAFF. Full variable domain (remainder filled in from reference TRBV29-1 and TRBJ1-1): SAVISQKPSRDICQRGTSLTIQCQVDSQVTMMFWYRQQPGQSLTLIATANQGSEATYESGFVIDKFPISRPNLTFSTLTVSNMSPEDSSIYLCSVGLGTANTEAFFGQGTRLTVV.

This clonotype was seen just once. The V and J genes are TRBV4-1 and TRBJ2-7; 8 nucleotides line up with TRBD1. The CDR3 runs to 16 residues. The germline V gene encodes CDR1 MGHRA and CDR2 YSYEKL. V shed 1 base and J 3 bases; nucleotides not matched to a gene: 8. The CDR3 sequence: CASSQAPGQAFYEQYF. The CDR3 DNA follows: TGCGCCAGCAGCCAAGCGCCGGGACAGGCCTTCTACGAGCAGTACTTC.

The chain has TRBV20-1 and TRBJ1-5; D not certain. Germline V gene sequence: CDR1 DFQATT, CDR2 SNEGSKA (reference sequence). This CDR3 comprises 12 residues. V lost 6 bases to trimming and J lost 3 bases, with 9 bases between them. CDR3 nucleotides: TGCAGTGCCTCTCGGTACAATCAGCCCCAGCATTTT. This encodes CSASRYNQPQHF.

The J gene is TRBJ2-1, the V gene TRBV24-1, with 14 bases identical to TRBD2. Looked up from germline, CDR1 is KGHDR and CDR2 is SFDVKD. CDR3 length: 15 residues. V was pared by 3 bases and J by 9 bases, with 3 bases of the junction left unmatched. The CDR3 DNA reads TGTGCCACCAGTGATGGGACTAGCGGGAGAGGTGAGCAGTTCTTC. Translating gives CATSDGTSGRGEQFF.

The CDR3 DNA is TGCAGCGCAGCGGGAGGGCCCTACGAGCAGTACTTC. Translation: CSAAGGPYEQYF. The V and J genes are TRBV29-1 and TRBJ2-7; the match to TRBD2 covers 10 bases. The germline V gene has CDR1 SQVTM and CDR2 ANQGSEA. The CDR3 totals 12 residues. Germline trimming cut 7 bases from V and 2 bases from J; bases unmatched to any gene: 2.

In nucleotides, the CDR3 is TGTGCCAGCAGCTTAACCCCGGGTGAGCAGTTCTTC. It translates to CASSLTPGEQFF. The chain carries TRBV7-3 and TRBJ2-1; D gene unclear. V was cut by 0 bases and J by 9 bases, with 6 bases left in between. This CDR3 is 12 amino acids long. Germline values: CDR1 SGHTA, CDR2 FQGTGA.

V usage is TRBV4-3 and J usage is TRBJ1-6; possibly TRBD1 for D (5 bases). Germline CDR1 reads LGHNA; CDR2 reads YSLEER. The CDR3 consists of 17 residues. Trimming removed 0 bases from V and 10 bases from J, with 19 bases in between. The CDR3 is CASSQDAAQGQRSPLHF. The DNA of the CDR3 is TGCGCCAGCAGCCAAGACGCCGCTCAGGGTCAAAGGTCACCCCTCCACTTT.

The chain uses TRBV9 and TRBJ2-7; 9 positions match TRBD1. The CDR3 loop spans 14 amino acids. V shed 2 bases and J 4 bases; nucleotides not matched to a gene: 4. Germline V gene sequence: CDR1 SGDLS, CDR2 YYNGEE. The CDR3 DNA sequence: TGTGCCAGCAGCGTGGGACAGGGAAATTACGAGCAGTACTTC. This codes for CASSVGQGNYEQYF.